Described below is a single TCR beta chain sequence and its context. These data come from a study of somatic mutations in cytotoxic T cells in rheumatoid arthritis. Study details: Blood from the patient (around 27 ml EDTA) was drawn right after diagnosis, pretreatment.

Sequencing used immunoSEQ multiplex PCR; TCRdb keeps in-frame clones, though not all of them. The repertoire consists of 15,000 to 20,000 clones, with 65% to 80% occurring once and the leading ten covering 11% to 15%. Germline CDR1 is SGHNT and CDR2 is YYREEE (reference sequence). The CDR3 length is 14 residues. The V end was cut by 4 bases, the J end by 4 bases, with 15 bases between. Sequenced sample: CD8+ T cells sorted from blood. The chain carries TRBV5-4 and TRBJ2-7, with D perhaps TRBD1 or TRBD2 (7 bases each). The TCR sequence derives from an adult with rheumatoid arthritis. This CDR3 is CASSPRGGQYEQYF. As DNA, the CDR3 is TGTGCCAGCAGCCCCAGGGGGGGCCAGTACGAGCAGTACTTC.